This T cell receptor beta chain came from a study of T cell responses to AZD1222 COVID-19 vaccine. The study's findings and limits: The donors showed a predominance of white British ancestry and of females, with possible underestimation of clonal diversity. Reportedly, close to half of spike-specific TCRs are directed against unmutated variant regions. Spike was spanned by vaccine-associated CD4 TCRs, which were dominant at 160-218 and 743-854.

As concerns this clone: Its antigen is undetermined.

Profiled with immunoSEQ multiplex PCR; TCRdb holds only in-frame clones, not every one. The data show roughly 150,000 clones, 80% to 95% seen once. V lost 6 bases, J lost 4 bases, and 8 bases stayed unmatched. CDR1 and CDR2 from the germline V gene are SNHLY and FYNNEI. The CDR3 totals 14 residues. The sequenced sample was peripheral blood, obtained 28 days after the second AZD1222 dose. This TCR derives from an adult who received the AZD1222 COVID-19 vaccine. The chain carries TRBV2 and TRBJ2-5; the match to TRBD1 covers 7 bases. CDR3 DNA sequence: TGTGCCAGCAGGGACCACAGGGGCCGAGAGACCCAGTACTTC. It yields the protein CASRDHRGRETQYF.